A selection of T cell receptor beta chains follows, all from one sample in a study of Graves' ophthalmopathy and Graves' hyperthyroidism. TCRdb reprocessed the multiplex PCR reads via MiXCR and lists one record per CDR3 protein. The sample lists 620,000 or so distinct CDR3 sequences; 22% were seen once. Material: peripheral blood. These receptors came from a woman younger than 35 with stable Graves' hyperthyroidism. Some clones in this sample may be carry-over from other donors' samples. Both conserved end residues are trimmed from each CDR3. The D gene is left open where the match is weak.

TRBV6-1,NA,TRBJ1-1,ASNSVMNTEAF
TRBV4-2,TRBD1,TRBJ1-2,ASSHQGDLHYGYT
TRBV13,TRBD1,TRBJ2-7,ASSLGQGGEVYEQY
TRBV5-6,NA,TRBJ1-2,ASSLVQGNDYGYT
TRBV2,NA,TRBJ2-7,ASSRGGLDEQY
TRBV15,NA,TRBJ2-7,ATSRDFRRRYVYEQY
TRBV10-1,TRBD1,TRBJ1-1,ASSLDRAATEAF
TRBV20-1,TRBD1,TRBJ1-2,SASGDLYQGGLGYT
TRBV5-1,TRBD1,TRBJ1-1,ASSPNPSGTGGFRSEAF
TRBV2,TRBD1,TRBJ1-1,ASTGDRALEAF
TRBV20-1,NA,TRBJ1-1,SAREGARDPSMNTEAF
TRBV7-9,TRBD1,TRBJ2-5,ASTRTGIQETQY
TRBV10-3,TRBD1,TRBJ2-5,AISERGRETQY
TRBV29-1,TRBD2,TRBJ2-2,SVTGLAGGAALF
TRBV6-5,NA,TRBJ1-6,ASRYLQGSYNSPLH
TRBV28,TRBD1,TRBJ2-2,ASSPSDRINTGELF
TRBV27,NA,TRBJ1-2,ASSRVESDIYYGYT
TRBV20-1,NA,TRBJ2-5,SARDWTPRETQY
TRBV6-1,NA,TRBJ2-7,ASSIYREAYEQY
TRBV28,TRBD1,TRBJ2-5,ASRTRTGKDTQY